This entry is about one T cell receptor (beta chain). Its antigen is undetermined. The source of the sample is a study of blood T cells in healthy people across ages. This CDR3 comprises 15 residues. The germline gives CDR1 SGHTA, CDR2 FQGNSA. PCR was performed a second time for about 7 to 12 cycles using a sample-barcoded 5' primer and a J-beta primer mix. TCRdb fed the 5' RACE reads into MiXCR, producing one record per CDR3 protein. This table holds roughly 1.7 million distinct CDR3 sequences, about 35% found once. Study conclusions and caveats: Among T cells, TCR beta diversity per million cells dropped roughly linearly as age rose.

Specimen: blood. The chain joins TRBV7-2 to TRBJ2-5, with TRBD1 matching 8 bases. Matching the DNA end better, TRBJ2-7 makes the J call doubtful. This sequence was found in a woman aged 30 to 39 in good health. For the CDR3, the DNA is TGTGCCAGCAGCTTAGCGCGACAGGGGTGGCACGAGCAGTACTTC. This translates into CASSLARQGWHEQYF.